This TCR beta chain was identified during a study of blood T cell repertoires in COVID-19. Germline assignment: CDR1 LNHDA and CDR2 SQIVND (reference sequence). The CDR3 runs 17 residues. V dropped 0 bases and J dropped 7 bases, with 21 bases sitting between them. Sequencing used immunoSEQ multiplex PCR; TCRdb keeps in-frame clones, though not all of them. The sample consists of 80,000 to 90,000 clones, more than 70% of them appearing once. This clone turned up a few times. The chain recombines TRBV19 with TRBJ2-5; D may be TRBD1 (6 bases). The sequence came from a woman aged 70-85 years with acute or convalescent COVID-19. Sequences were obtained from peripheral blood. This chain's CDR3 is CASSIDSSGTRGGTQYF. In DNA, the CDR3 is TGTGCCAGTAGTATAGATAGTTCGGGAACCCGAGGGGGGACCCAGTACTTC.